The subject of this entry is one T cell receptor beta chain. Its antigen is not identified. The ViraFEST assay expanded antigen-specific CD4+ T cells with viral peptide pools before sequencing. CD4+ T cell isolation took place after 10 days of culture. The person had a PCR-confirmed SARS-CoV-2 infection during March to December 2020. With roughly 9.1 ug/ml peptides and 9.5 to 10 IU/ml IL-2, fewer than 2.5 million PBMC per well were cultured. Half the medium was swapped for IL-2 medium on days 3 and 7. Measured with immunoSEQ multiplex PCR; TCRdb has only the in-frame clones, and not every one. Of 70,000 or so clones listed, around 70% are singletons. CDR1 LGHNA and CDR2 YNFKEQ come from the germline V gene. This CDR3 region has 15 residues. Unmatched junction bases numbered 6, after V lost 2 bases and J lost 6 bases. The data stem from a study of vaccination effects on CD4 cells after COVID-19. Study background: At 16 days and one week before vaccination, a couple of convalescent patients gave samples. Whole-study findings and limits: After vaccination, spike-reactive clones in convalescents were mostly new vaccine-induced clones.

Sequenced here: CD4+ T cells from PBMCs cultured with HIV peptides, sampled before COVID-19 vaccination. Subset noted: HIV-1 Nef peptide pool negative control/reference culture. The rearrangement uses TRBV4-2 and TRBJ2-4, with 8 nucleotides matching TRBD1. This TCR was sampled from a human donor who had a prior SARS-CoV-2 infection. CDR3 loop: CASSQQGASTNIQYF. The CDR3 bases are TGTGCCAGCAGCCAACAGGGGGCGTCCACAAACATTCAGTACTTC.